This TCR beta chain was found in a study of T-cell memory formation after mild COVID-19. TCRdb passed the 5' RACE reads through MiXCR, listing each CDR3 protein once. The table lists approximately 42,000 distinct CDR3 sequences, roughly 6.6% of them singletons. Germline V gene sequence: CDR1 DFQATT, CDR2 SNEGSKA (reference sequence). The CDR3 covers 15 residues. Trimming took off 5 bases at V and 2 bases at J, with 16 bases between the two ends. The TCR was taken from an adult who had mild COVID-19 (a few samples of this study predate the infection). Cell type and time point are not known. Material: PBMCs or a T cell subset sorted from them (not recorded which). The J gene is TRBJ1-5, the V gene TRBV20-1; D is ambiguous. The CDR3 spells CSAEARMSRNQPQHF. The DNA for the CDR3 is TGCAGTGCTGAGGCCAGGATGAGTCGCAATCAGCCCCAGCATTTT.